This T cell receptor beta chain was captured by sequencing in a study of regulatory T cells in long-lasting Graves disease (dated by TCRdb to the early 2020s). About the full investigation: To count as having persistent Graves' disease, a patient had to have received antithyroid drug treatment for over 5 years with TSH receptor autoantibodies remaining persistently positive. Persistent Graves' disease patients were compared with newly diagnosed Graves' disease patients by peripheral blood TCR sequencing and RNA sequencing. The study was conducted in China and was registered as a clinical trial. A total of roughly 33 samples were covered by TCR sequencing, comprising approximately 13 persistent and some 20 newly diagnosed Graves' disease patients. In the clinical cohort, patients with persistent Graves' disease had used antithyroid drugs for an average of about 9.3 years. Summary of the overall study and its limitations: Preferential use of TRBV28, TRBJ1-2 and TRBJ2-5 was observed in persistent disease, whereas TRBV20-1 and TRBJ2-1 were favored in newly diagnosed disease. More public clonotypes were shared among persistent patients (2,741) than among newly diagnosed patients (966). Sequencing and analysis were restricted to the TCR beta chain. Compared with newly diagnosed patients, patients with persistent Graves' disease had lower TCR Shannon entropy and fewer highly expanded clones, which suggests clonal expansion. The authors acknowledged the small sample size as a limitation that may reduce accuracy. Only peripheral blood was studied, because thyroid tissue, the primary lesion, was inaccessible.

The library was prepared using multiplex PCR. The listed sequencing device is Illumina HiSeq 4000. To build TCR beta libraries, CDR3 regions were amplified by Arm-PCR using iRepertoire HTBI primers. Before sequencing, the PCR products went through gel purification. For the original study's pipeline: A total of fewer than 70 TRBV and more than twelve TRBJ segments were identified across samples and were used for gene usage analysis of CDR3 amino acid clonotypes. COPE and FqMerger were used to merge the filtered high-quality paired reads into contigs. BLAST was used to align contigs to IMGT TRBV, TRBD and TRBJ reference genes, with CDR3 defined following IMGT. Clonotypes above 0.1% frequency were classified as highly expanded clones. Shannon entropy was used to measure repertoire diversity, and the Gini coefficient was used to measure V-J evenness. A clonotype found in more than one individual was treated as public. The public reads were reprocessed in TCRdb via fastp at Q25 and MiXCR, keeping in-frame beta chains. Each entry merges the rows of one CDR3 protein and shows their most common DNA and genes. Clone size and V and J calls follow TCRdb, not the original study. The sample table holds roughly 400,000 distinct CDR3 sequences, of which 21% were seen once. The top ten hold 13% to 15% of the sample.

This clonotype was counted only a few times. The antigen it recognizes is unknown. The record has no base qualities; no much larger clone is one base away. V and J are truncated by 6 bases and 4 bases respectively, leaving an intervening sequence of 16 bases. As encoded in the germline V gene (reference sequence), CDR1 is MNHEY while CDR2 is SMNVEV. Counted from cysteine to phenylalanine, this CDR3 has 14 amino acids. Solely the CDR3 DNA is kept, with 42 bases framed from the first base. Interpreted using the paper, the time point label stands for: persistent/refractory GD, antithyroid drugs over 5 years with positive TRAb. RNA was extracted from PBMCs in TRIzol for both TCR sequencing and RNA sequencing. The diagnosis of Graves' disease followed American Thyroid Association guidelines. The patients came from an endocrinology department in Xi'an, China. From each patient, 8 to 10 milliliters of peripheral blood was collected into an EDTA anticoagulant tube. Ficoll Paque Plus density gradient separation was used to isolate PBMCs, and no further T cell sorting was performed. An Agilent 2100 Bioanalyzer and agarose gel were used to check RNA quality, and a NanoDrop 2000 was used to measure RNA concentration.

The sample was peripheral blood mononuclear cells (PBMCs), taken when the disease was refractory, from a patient treated with antithyroid drugs. The chain uses TRBV27 and TRBJ2-7; the D gene is perhaps TRBD1, from 6 matching bases. This receptor was identified in a female donor with Graves disease. The base sequence is TGTGCCAGCAGCCTGACAGGCCGTTTATACGAGCAGTACTTC. Translated, this gives CASSLTGRLYEQYF.